This T cell receptor (beta chain) was profiled in a study of blood T cell repertoires in COVID-19. Turning to the study itself: In each case, the material was cDNA or gDNA derived from T cells, B-cell-depleted T cells, or PBMCs.

Patients in Seattle were enrolled during active infection, then followed longitudinally. Unmatched junction bases numbered 1, after V lost 2 bases and J lost 2 bases. CDR3 length: 15 amino acids. Germline V gene data show CDR1 as LGHDT and CDR2 as YNNKEL (reference sequence). The authors' processing: Estimates of nucleated cell counts were drawn from the amplification of reference gene primers. Measured with immunoSEQ multiplex PCR; TCRdb has only the in-frame clones, and not every one. That table furnishes V, J and clone size, whereas the DNA furnished D and trimming. The sample shows 350,000 to 400,000 clones, around 89% of them seen only once.

Material: peripheral blood. This chain links TRBV3-1 (or the pseudogene TRBV3-2) with TRBJ2-3; 10 bases line up with TRBD2. This receptor was obtained from a woman younger than 45 with COVID-19, enrolled during active disease. CDR3 in amino acids: CASSQLAGVTDTQYF. In DNA form, the CDR3 reads TGTGCCAGCAGCCAACTAGCGGGGGTCACAGATACGCAGTATTTT.